This T cell receptor beta chain was sequenced in a study of tumor-infiltrating lymphocytes in primary liver carcinoma. This clonotype has at least ten counts. Unsorted bulk tissue, about 20-32 mg of it, served as the source for co-extraction of RNA and DNA. None of the patients had received treatment, and all had chronic HBV infection. Using a constant-region primer together with ProtoScript II reverse transcriptase, TCR beta cDNA was made from approximately 0.55 ug of total RNA. Amplification in three nested multiplex PCR rounds with slightly modified ARM-PCR gave rise to TCR beta libraries. Amplification in the first two PCR rounds was performed using TRBV1-TRBV30 forward primers and a C-beta reverse primer for 10 cycles each. TCRdb re-derived calls from the multiplex PCR reads in MiXCR, one entry per CDR3 protein. Of about 78,000 distinct CDR3 sequences in the sample, 60% to 80% were seen once.

CDR1 MNHNY and CDR2 SVGAGI come from the germline V gene (reference sequence). CDR3 length equals 16 residues. The ends were cut back, 4 bases at V and 1 base at J, with 11 bases in the middle. The sample comprised liver tumor tissue from sampling region 4. The subset was: tumor region T4, right-lateral pole. The chain employs TRBV6-6 and TRBJ1-6, with D perhaps matching TRBD1 (6 bases). The TCR comes from a woman in her fifties or sixties with primary liver carcinoma and hepatitis B virus infection. CDR3 nucleotides: TGTGCCAGCAGTTCTACAGGGTTGTCCTATAATTCACCCCTCCACTTT. Protein sequence: CASSSTGLSYNSPLHF.